These 12 T cell receptor beta chains came from one sample sequenced in a study of blood T cell repertoires in COVID-19. Profiled with immunoSEQ multiplex PCR; TCRdb holds only in-frame clones, not every one. The sample contains around 60,000 clones, roughly 90% of which appear only once. The sequencing sample was made of peripheral blood. The receptor set was obtained from a human donor in a cohort sampled during active COVID-19.

The chain recombines TRBV6-5 with TRBJ1-2; maybe TRBD1 (5 bases). The CDR3 covers 13 residues. V lost 4 bases and J 3 bases, leaving 9 bases between the germline ends. The V gene's germline CDR1 is MNHEY and CDR2 SVGAGI. CDR3 sequence reads: CASSSGPYYGYTF. The CDR3 nucleotides are TGTGCCAGCAGTTCAGGGCCTTACTATGGCTACACCTTC.

A single count supports this clone. The chain links TRBV2 to TRBJ2-7, with D perhaps matching TRBD2 (6 bases). The CDR3 loop spans 14 amino acids. In germline, CDR1 is SNHLY, CDR2 FYNNEI. Deletions cut 2 bases from V and 6 bases from J, with 14 bases between. DNA of the CDR3: TGTGCCAGCAGTGAACACGGGGGTGTCCGCGAGCAGTACTTC. Protein: CASSEHGGVREQYF.

The chain is built from TRBV7-7 and TRBJ1-1; no reliable D call. The V end lost 5 bases, the J end lost 1 base, and 14 bases lay between the germline ends. The CDR3 runs 15 residues. CDR1 and CDR2 from the germline V gene are SSHAT and FNYEAQ (reference sequence). This CDR3 reads CASSPGVEKNTEAFF. Here the CDR3 DNA reads TGTGCCAGCAGCCCCGGGGTGGAGAAGAACACTGAAGCTTTCTTT.

The rearrangement links TRBV28 to TRBJ1-3; D unclear. The germline V gene encodes CDR1 MDHEN and CDR2 SYDVKM. V was pared by 6 bases and J by 7 bases, with 13 bases between. The CDR3 totals 13 residues. CDR3 sequence: CASSLTYWNTIYF. Here the CDR3 DNA reads TGTGCCAGCAGCCTTACTTATTGGAACACCATATATTTT.

The V and J genes are TRBV5-6 and TRBJ1-5, with D perhaps TRBD1 (5 bases). The germline gives CDR1 SGHDT, CDR2 YYEEEE. The CDR3 contains 15 residues. Trimming stripped 3 bases from V and 4 bases from J, with 14 bases between. CDR3: CASSWGFGGNQPQHF. Written as DNA, the CDR3 is TGTGCCAGCAGCTGGGGGTTCGGGGGGAATCAGCCCCAGCATTTT.

The rearrangement uses TRBV5-5 and TRBJ1-3; D is uncertain. This CDR3 contains 14 residues. Germline V gives CDR1 SGHKS, CDR2 YYEKEE (reference sequence). With 2 bases removed from V and 2 bases from J, the gap between germline ends came to 8 bases. The CDR3 coding sequence is TGTGCCAGCAGCTTTGTGTCGGCTGGAAACACCATATATTTT. Protein: CASSFVSAGNTIYF.

V is TRBV28 and J is TRBJ2-7; 8 bases fit TRBD1. V dropped 3 bases and J dropped 2; count of bases not matched to a gene: 9. The length of the CDR3 is 16 residues. The germline V gene encodes CDR1 MDHEN and CDR2 SYDVKM. The CDR3 DNA reads TGTGCCAGCAGTTTCCAACCTCCGGGACAGGCCTACGAGCAGTACTTC. This gives the protein CASSFQPPGQAYEQYF.

The V call is TRBV5-6, the J call TRBJ1-4, with D perhaps matching TRBD1 (5 bases). The CDR3 has 14 amino acids. Germline values: CDR1 SGHDT, CDR2 YYEEEE. Trimming removed 2 bases at V and 4 bases at J, with 9 bases between. This CDR3 reads CASSFRGNNEKLFF. As DNA, the CDR3 is TGTGCCAGCAGCTTTAGGGGAAATAATGAAAAACTGTTTTTT.

The J gene is TRBJ2-7, the V gene TRBV11-2; possibly TRBD1 for D (6 bases). The CDR3 contains 14 residues. V lost 6 bases to trimming and J lost 2 bases, with 14 bases between them. Germline-derived CDR1 and CDR2 are SGHAT and FQNNGV. In nucleotides, the CDR3 is TGTGCCAGCAGTCGTACAGGGTCCGCCTACGAGCAGTACTTC. Translation gives CASSRTGSAYEQYF.

In this sample, this clone turned up a few times. The CDR3 loop is CASSILRTSGREEQYF. The CDR3, as DNA: TGTGCCAGTAGTATCCTGCGGACTAGCGGGAGAGAAGAGCAGTACTTC. The chain employs TRBV19 and TRBJ2-7, with 13 positions matching TRBD2. Germline V gene data show CDR1 as LNHDA and CDR2 as SQIVND (reference sequence). Trimming removed 3 bases from V and 7 bases from J; junction bases left unmatched: 9. The CDR3 is 16 amino acids. The full variable domain, its missing parts supplied by reference TRBV19 and TRBJ2-7, is DGGITQSPKYLFRKEGQNVTLSCEQNLNHDAMYWYRQDPGQGLRLIYYSQIVNDFQKGDIAEGYSVSREKKESFPLTVTSAQKNPTAFYLCASSILRTSGREEQYFGPGTRLTVT.

The chain employs TRBV25-1 and TRBJ1-1; D may be TRBD1 (6 bases). Germline V gives CDR1 MGHDK, CDR2 SYGVNS. V lost 3 bases to trimming and J lost 2 bases, with 13 bases between them. The CDR3 runs to 15 residues. Here the CDR3 reads CASSDFRTENTEAFF. As DNA, the CDR3 is TGTGCCAGCAGTGACTTTAGGACAGAAAACACTGAAGCTTTCTTT.

The chain is built from TRBV7-3 and TRBJ2-3, with TRBD2 identical over 7 bases. The CDR3 totals 16 residues. The V gene end was trimmed by 5 bases and the J gene end by 1 base; junction bases not matched to a gene: 9. The germline CDR1 and CDR2 sequences are SGHTA and FQGTGA. CDR3 residues: CASSPAGVAGTDTQYF. CDR3 DNA sequence: TGTGCCAGCAGCCCCGCGGGGGTAGCCGGCACAGATACGCAGTATTTT. Based on the CDR3 plus reference TRBV7-3 and TRBJ2-3, the full variable domain is GAGVSQTPSNKVTEKGKYVELRCDPISGHTALYWYRQSLGQGPEFLIYFQGTGAADDSGLPNDRFFAVRPEGSVSTLKIQRTERGDSAVYLCASSPAGVAGTDTQYFGPGTRLTVL.